This T cell receptor (beta chain) was identified in a study of technical replicates of blood from a handful of donors. V lost 7 bases and J 1 base, leaving 7 bases between the germline ends. CDR1 is WSHSY, CDR2 SAAADI, per germline. CDR3 length: 12 amino acids. Clones were read by immunoSEQ multiplex PCR, and TCRdb kept only the in-frame ones, dropping some. The data contain about 83,000 clones, around 90% of them seen just once; the ten biggest clones take up approximately 0.25%. This clonotype originated in a human donor in good health. This chain joins TRBV10-2 and TRBJ1-1; no definite D call. The sample comprised T cells isolated from PBMCs. The CDR3 protein is CASKGENTEAFF. The CDR3 DNA is TGCGCCAGCAAGGGAGAGAACACTGAAGCTTTCTTT.